This entry lists 11 T cell receptor beta chains sequenced from one sample in a study of breast tumors, draining lymph nodes, adjacent tissues. Axillary draining lymph nodes of breast cancer patients supplied the node samples. From the multiplex PCR reads, TCRdb called clonotypes with MiXCR, one entry per CDR3 protein. This repertoire shows some 97,000 distinct CDR3 sequences, around 20% found once; its top ten account for more than 0.9%. Sequencing input: axillary lymph node tissue. These receptors all come from a female donor with breast cancer. Some clones in this sample may be carry-over from other donors' samples.

This clonotype was counted at least ten times. The rearrangement joins TRBV6-5 to TRBJ2-5; 14 bases line up with TRBD2. This CDR3 spans 17 amino acids. V was clipped by 6 bases and J by 2 bases; unmatched bases: 8. Germline values: CDR1 MNHEY, CDR2 SVGAGI. CDR3 nucleotide sequence: TGTGCCAGCAGGCCGGGACTAGCGGGAGCCCCGCAAGAGACCCAGTACTTC. Protein sequence: CASRPGLAGAPQETQYF.

This clonotype was detected ten times or more. The J gene is TRBJ2-5, the V gene TRBV2, with D possibly being TRBD1 or TRBD2 (5 bases each). The length of the CDR3 is 15 residues. CDR1 is SNHLY, CDR2 FYNNEI, per germline. V dropped 3 bases and J dropped 4 bases, with 15 bases sitting between them. The DNA for the CDR3 is TGTGCCAGCAGTGAGGTTGGGACCGAGGGAGAGACCCAGTACTTC. Its translation: CASSEVGTEGETQYF.

This clonotype was counted at least ten times. The chain couples TRBV11-2 to TRBJ1-6; 8 bases agree with TRBD1. The germline V gene encodes CDR1 SGHAT and CDR2 FQNNGV. The CDR3 is 16 residues long. V lost 1 base to trimming and J lost 5 bases; unmatched junction nucleotides: 4. Here the CDR3 reads CASSLAGTGNNSPLHF. The DNA of the CDR3 is TGTGCCAGCAGCTTAGCAGGGACAGGCAATAATTCACCCCTCCACTTT.

Concerning this clonotype itself: This may arise from a read error, as a much more abundant clone is one base away. This chain uses TRBV28 with TRBJ2-7; 7 nucleotides agree with TRBD1. The length of the CDR3 is 13 residues. Germline V CDR1 and CDR2: MDHEN, SYDVKM. Trimming took 4 bases from V and 6 from J; bases not matched to a gene: 6. The CDR3 reads CASSWGQLAEQYF. The CDR3 nucleotides read TGTGCCAGCAGTTGGGGACAGTTGGCCGAGCAGTACTTC.

V and J are TRBV5-1 and TRBJ1-1, with 8 bases lining up with TRBD1. Germline lookup yields CDR1 SGHRS and CDR2 YFSETQ. V dropped 2 bases and J dropped 3; count of bases not matched to a gene: 3. This CDR3 contains 14 residues. The CDR3 DNA reads as TGCGCCAGCAGCTTACAGGGGGTCGACACTGAAGCTTTCTTT. This sequence encodes CASSLQGVDTEAFF.

This clonotype showed up many times. The chain is built from TRBV3-1 and TRBJ1-2; no clear D. CDR1 is LGHDT and CDR2 is YNNKEL in the germline V gene (reference sequence). Between the trimmed V and J ends, which lost 1 base and 3 bases, there was a span of 9 bases. The CDR3 has 14 residues. This chain's CDR3 is CASSQGTAYYGYTF. CDR3 sequence (DNA): TGTGCCAGCAGCCAAGGAACTGCCTACTATGGCTACACCTTC.

The table lists this clonotype with many counts. V and J are TRBV6-6 and TRBJ2-5, with a weak D call TRBD1 (8 bases). Germline V gene lookup returns CDR1 MNHNY and CDR2 SVGAGI (reference sequence). V lost 4 bases to trimming and J lost 4 bases, with 16 bases between them. This CDR3 is 15 amino acids long. Here the CDR3 reads CASSLGQGLLETQYF. The CDR3 nucleotides read TGTGCCAGCAGTTTAGGACAGGGACTATTAGAGACCCAGTACTTC.

This clonotype occurred many times. The genes are TRBV11-2 and TRBJ1-6; TRBD1 is a possible D gene (5 bases). V was clipped by 2 bases and J by 5 bases, with 16 bases between them. The germline CDR1 and CDR2 sequences are SGHAT and FQNNGV. This CDR3 region has 17 residues. The CDR3 protein is CASSLSGASGNNSPLHF. The CDR3 nucleotides read TGTGCCAGCAGCTTAAGTGGGGCGAGCGGCAATAATTCACCCCTCCACTTT.

In its sample, this clonotype was seen many times. The V gene is TRBV5-8, the J gene TRBJ1-4; possibly TRBD1 for D (6 bases). The V gene's germline CDR1 is SGHTS and CDR2 YDEGEE. The CDR3 extends over 15 amino acids. Between the trimmed V and J ends, which lost 7 bases and 2 bases, there was a span of 15 bases. CDR3 nucleotide sequence: TGTGCCAGCTCCTTGGGCAGGGGTACTAATGAAAAACTGTTTTTT. Translating gives CASSLGRGTNEKLFF.

With respect to this clonotype: Given a much more abundant clone one base away, this may be a read error. This chain uses TRBV7-2 with TRBJ2-5, with 11 bases fitting TRBD2. Germline CDR1 SGHTA, CDR2 FQGNSA. The CDR3 covers 15 residues. V shed 7 bases and J 9 bases; nucleotides not matched to a gene: 13. This CDR3 is CASNPSGTSGKAQYF. The DNA of the CDR3 is TGTGCCAGCAACCCCTCCGGGACTAGCGGAAAGGCCCAGTACTTC.

Ten or more counts support this clonotype. The chain carries TRBV6-5 and TRBJ2-5; tentative D call: TRBD2 (5 bases). Germline-derived CDR1 and CDR2 are MNHEY and SVGAGI. This CDR3 has 15 residues. V shed 0 bases and J shed 4 bases, with 12 bases lying between them. The CDR3 bases are TGTGCCAGCAGTTACTCGAGGTCGAGCGGAGAGACCCAGTACTTC. Translating gives CASSYSRSSGETQYF.